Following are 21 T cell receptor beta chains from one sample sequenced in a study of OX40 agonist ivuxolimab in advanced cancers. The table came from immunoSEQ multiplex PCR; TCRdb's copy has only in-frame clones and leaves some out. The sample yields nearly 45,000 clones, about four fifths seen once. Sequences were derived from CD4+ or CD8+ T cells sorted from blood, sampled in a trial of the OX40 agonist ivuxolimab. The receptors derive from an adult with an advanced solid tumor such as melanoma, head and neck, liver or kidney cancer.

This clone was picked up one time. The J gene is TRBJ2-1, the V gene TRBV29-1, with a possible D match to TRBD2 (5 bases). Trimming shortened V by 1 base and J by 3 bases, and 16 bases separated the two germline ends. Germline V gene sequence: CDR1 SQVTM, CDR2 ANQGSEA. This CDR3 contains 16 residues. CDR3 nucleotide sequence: TGCAGCGTTGAAGGTGACCCGGGAACATACTACAATGAGCAGTTCTTC. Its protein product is CSVEGDPGTYYNEQFF.

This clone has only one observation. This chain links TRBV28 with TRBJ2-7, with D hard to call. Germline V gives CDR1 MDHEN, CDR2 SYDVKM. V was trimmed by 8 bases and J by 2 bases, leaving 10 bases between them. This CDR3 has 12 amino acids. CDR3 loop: CASSVVTYEQYF. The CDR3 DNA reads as TGTGCCAGCTCTGTTGTAACCTACGAGCAGTACTTC.

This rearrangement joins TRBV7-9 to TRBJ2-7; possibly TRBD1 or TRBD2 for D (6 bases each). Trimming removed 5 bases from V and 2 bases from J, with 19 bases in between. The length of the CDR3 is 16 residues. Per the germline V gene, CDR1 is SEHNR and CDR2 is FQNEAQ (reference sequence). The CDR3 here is CASSVRGVGAPYEQYF. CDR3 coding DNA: TGTGCCAGCAGCGTGAGGGGGGTGGGAGCCCCCTACGAGCAGTACTTC.

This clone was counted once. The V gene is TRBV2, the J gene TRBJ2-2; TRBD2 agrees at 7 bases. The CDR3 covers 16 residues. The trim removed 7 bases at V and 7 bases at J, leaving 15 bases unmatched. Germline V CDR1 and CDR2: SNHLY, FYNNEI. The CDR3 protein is CASIPTQRTSLGELFF. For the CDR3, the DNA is TGTGCCAGCATCCCGACTCAGAGGACTAGTCTCGGGGAGCTGTTTTTT.

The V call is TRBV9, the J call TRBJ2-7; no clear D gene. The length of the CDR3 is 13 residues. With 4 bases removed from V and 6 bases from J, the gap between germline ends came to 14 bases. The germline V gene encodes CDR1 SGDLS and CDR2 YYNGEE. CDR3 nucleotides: TGTGCCAGCAGCACGCATCCCTGGGGCGAGCAGTACTTC. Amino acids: CASSTHPWGEQYF.

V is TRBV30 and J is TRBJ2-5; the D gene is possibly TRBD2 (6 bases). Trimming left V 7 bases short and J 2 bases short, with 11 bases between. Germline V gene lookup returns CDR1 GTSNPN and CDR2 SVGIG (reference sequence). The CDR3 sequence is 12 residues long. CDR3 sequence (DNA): TGTGCCTTCATGGGGGGTCAAGAGACCCAGTACTTC. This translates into CAFMGGQETQYF.

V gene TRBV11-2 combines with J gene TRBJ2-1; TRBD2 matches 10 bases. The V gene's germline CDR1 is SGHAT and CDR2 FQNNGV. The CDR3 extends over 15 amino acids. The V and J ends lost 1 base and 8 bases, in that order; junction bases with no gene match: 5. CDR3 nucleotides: TGTGCCAGCAGCTTAGCGGCTAGCGGGAGCTATGAGCAGTTCTTC. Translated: CASSLAASGSYEQFF.

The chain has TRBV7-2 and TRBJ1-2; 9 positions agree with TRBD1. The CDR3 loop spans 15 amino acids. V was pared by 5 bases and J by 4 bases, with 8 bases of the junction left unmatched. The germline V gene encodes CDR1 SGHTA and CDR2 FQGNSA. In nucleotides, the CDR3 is TGTGCCAGCAGCCAAGGGACAGGGATGAGCTATGGCTACACCTTC. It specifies CASSQGTGMSYGYTF.

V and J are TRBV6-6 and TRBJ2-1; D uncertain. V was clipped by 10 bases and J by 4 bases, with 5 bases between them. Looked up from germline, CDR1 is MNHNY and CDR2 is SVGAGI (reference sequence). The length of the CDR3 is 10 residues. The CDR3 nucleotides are TGTGCCACCCTTTACAATGAGCAGTTCTTC. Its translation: CATLYNEQFF.

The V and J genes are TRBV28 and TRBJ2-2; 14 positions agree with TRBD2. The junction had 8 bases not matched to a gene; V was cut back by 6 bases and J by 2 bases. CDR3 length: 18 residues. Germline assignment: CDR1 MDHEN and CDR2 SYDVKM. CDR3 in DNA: TGTGCCAGCAGCCTCTCGACTAGCGGGAGGGATAACACCGGGGAGCTGTTTTTT. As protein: CASSLSTSGRDNTGELFF.

The CDR3 spells CASSVPKAGQGAIWTEAFF. The CDR3, as DNA: TGTGCCAGCAGCGTACCAAAAGCCGGACAGGGGGCAATCTGGACTGAAGCTTTCTTT. The gene calls are TRBV11-2 and TRBJ1-1; 11 bases are a match to TRBD1. The length of the CDR3 is 19 residues. Losses at the gene ends were 5 bases for V and 5 bases for J; bases not matched to a gene: 19. CDR1 is SGHAT and CDR2 is FQNNGV in the germline V gene. The full variable domain, with the rest looked up from reference TRBV11-2 and TRBJ1-1, is EAGVAQSPRYKIIEKRQSVAFWCNPISGHATLYWYQQILGQGPKLLIQFQNNGVVDDSQLPKDRFSAERLKGVDSTLKIQPAKLEDSAVYLCASSVPKAGQGAIWTEAFFGQGTRLTVV.

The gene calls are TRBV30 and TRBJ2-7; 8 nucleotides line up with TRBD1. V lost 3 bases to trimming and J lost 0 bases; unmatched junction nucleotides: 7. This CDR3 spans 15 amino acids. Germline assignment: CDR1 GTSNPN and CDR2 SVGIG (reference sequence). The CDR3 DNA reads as TGTGCCTGGAGCGGGTCCAGGGGGCTCTCCTACGAGCAGTACTTC. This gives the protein CAWSGSRGLSYEQYF.

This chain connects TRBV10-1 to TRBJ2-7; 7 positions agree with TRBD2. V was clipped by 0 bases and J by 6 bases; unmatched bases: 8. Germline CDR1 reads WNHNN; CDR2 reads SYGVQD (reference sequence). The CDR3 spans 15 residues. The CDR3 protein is CASSESWEGLGEQYF. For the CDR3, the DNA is TGCGCCAGCAGTGAGTCGTGGGAGGGCCTTGGCGAGCAGTACTTC.

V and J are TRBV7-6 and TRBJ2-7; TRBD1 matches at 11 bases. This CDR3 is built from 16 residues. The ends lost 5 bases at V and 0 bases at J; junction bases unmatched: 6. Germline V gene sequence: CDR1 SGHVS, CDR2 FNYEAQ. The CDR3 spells CASSADRGPDSYEQYF. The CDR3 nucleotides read TGTGCCAGCAGCGCGGACAGGGGGCCAGACTCCTACGAGCAGTACTTC.

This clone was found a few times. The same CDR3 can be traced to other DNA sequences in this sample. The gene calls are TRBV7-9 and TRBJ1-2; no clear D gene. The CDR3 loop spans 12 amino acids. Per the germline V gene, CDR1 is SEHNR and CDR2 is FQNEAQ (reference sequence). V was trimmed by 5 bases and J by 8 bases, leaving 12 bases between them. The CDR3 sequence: CASSNDGWGYTF. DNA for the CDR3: TGTGCCAGCAGCAATGACGGGTGGGGCTACACCTTC.

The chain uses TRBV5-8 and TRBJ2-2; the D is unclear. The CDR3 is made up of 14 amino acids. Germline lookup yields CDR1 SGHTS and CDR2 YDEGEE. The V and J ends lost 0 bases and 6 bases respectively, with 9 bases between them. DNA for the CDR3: TGTGCCAGCAGCTTGGTTATCGGCGCCGGGGAGCTGTTTTTT. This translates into CASSLVIGAGELFF.

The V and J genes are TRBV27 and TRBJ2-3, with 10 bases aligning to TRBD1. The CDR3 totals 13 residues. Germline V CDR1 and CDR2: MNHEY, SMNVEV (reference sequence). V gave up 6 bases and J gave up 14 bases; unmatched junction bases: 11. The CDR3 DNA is TGTGCCAGCAGACCACCGGGGGACAGGGGTCGGTATTTT. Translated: CASRPPGDRGRYF.

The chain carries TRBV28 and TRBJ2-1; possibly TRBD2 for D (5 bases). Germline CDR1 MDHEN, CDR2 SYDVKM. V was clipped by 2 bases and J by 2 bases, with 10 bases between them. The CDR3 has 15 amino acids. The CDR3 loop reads CASSLGSSPYNEQFF. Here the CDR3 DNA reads TGTGCCAGCAGTTTAGGGAGTAGCCCCTACAATGAGCAGTTCTTC.

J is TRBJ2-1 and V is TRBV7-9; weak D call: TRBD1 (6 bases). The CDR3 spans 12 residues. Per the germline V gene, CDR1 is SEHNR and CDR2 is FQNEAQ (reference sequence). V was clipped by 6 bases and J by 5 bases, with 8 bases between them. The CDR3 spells CASREGDNEQFF. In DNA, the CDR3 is TGTGCCAGCAGAGAGGGGGACAATGAGCAGTTCTTC.

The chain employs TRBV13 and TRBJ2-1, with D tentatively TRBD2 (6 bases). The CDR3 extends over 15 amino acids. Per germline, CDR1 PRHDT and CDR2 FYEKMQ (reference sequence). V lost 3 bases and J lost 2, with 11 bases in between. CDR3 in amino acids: CASSLGRGTYNEQFF. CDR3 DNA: TGTGCCAGCAGCTTGGGGCGGGGTACCTACAATGAGCAGTTCTTC.

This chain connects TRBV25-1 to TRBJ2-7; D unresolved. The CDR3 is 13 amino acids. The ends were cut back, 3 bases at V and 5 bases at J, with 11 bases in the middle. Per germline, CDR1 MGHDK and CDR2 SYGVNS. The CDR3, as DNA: TGTGCCAGCAGTGATCATTTCGCGAACGAGCAGTACTTC. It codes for CASSDHFANEQYF.